This section outlines one T cell receptor beta chain sequence together with its context. This sample stems from a study of T cell responses to AZD1222 COVID-19 vaccine. Trimming shortened V by 8 bases and J by 3 bases, and 14 bases separated the two germline ends. This CDR3 has 14 residues. Looked up from germline, CDR1 is LNHDA and CDR2 is SQIVND (reference sequence). Libraries were prepared by immunoSEQ multiplex PCR; TCRdb keeps only in-frame clonotypes and omits some of them. The sample lists 90,000 to 110,000 clones; 88% were seen once. Sequencing used peripheral blood, obtained on day 0 of MenACWY control vaccination. The chain couples TRBV19 to TRBJ1-3; D is uncertain. The clonotype comes from an adult in good health. The DNA for the CDR3 is TGTGCCAGTCTGGCGTCCGGGGTTGGAAACACCATATATTTT. Translating gives CASLASGVGNTIYF.